This T cell receptor beta chain was recorded in a study of T cells in Graves' hyperthyroidism and ophthalmopathy. Whole-study findings and limits: The model predicted ophthalmopathy a median approximately 6.3 months before onset.

RNA transcripts were the template for amplifying TCR beta CDR3 regions. A first-round RT-PCR of the TCR CDR3 used the HTBI primer set. TCRdb re-derived calls from the multiplex PCR reads in MiXCR, one entry per CDR3 protein. Of hundreds of thousands of distinct CDR3 sequences in the sample, around 13% were seen once. The sample holds many counts of this clonotype. Its antigen is as yet unknown. The V gene lost 2 bases and the J gene lost 1 base, with 14 bases spanning the gap. CDR1 and CDR2 from the germline V gene are MDHEN and SYDVKM. There are 16 residues in the CDR3. This chain uses TRBV28 with TRBJ1-2, with TRBD1 as a possible D gene (6 bases). The source material was blood. The sequence came from a woman aged 45-59 years with Graves' ophthalmopathy. The CDR3 DNA reads as TGTGCCAGCAGTTTAACGCGACAGGAACATAACTATGGCTACACCTTC. It is translated as CASSLTRQEHNYGYTF.